The clone carrying this T cell receptor beta chain has only a few counts. The sample comes from a study of read filtering for tumor transcriptome and immune sequencing. The CDR3 covers 18 residues. This library used approximately 0.4 ug RNA and molecular barcoded adaptors spanning alpha/delta and beta/gamma chains. Using its own MiXCR run on the reads, TCRdb lists one record per CDR3 protein. The data show 100,000 to 150,000 distinct CDR3 sequences, about 12% seen once. The sample comprised a population of CD138-negative cells sorted from bone marrow. The chain uses TRBV21-1 and TRBJ2-2. TRBV21-1 is annotated as a pseudogene. This TCR derives from a donor aged 40 or older with multiple myeloma. In DNA, the CDR3 is TGTGCCAGCAGCAATGGGGATTTAGTTAGTTTGAACACCGGGGAGCTGTTTTTT. It translates to CASSNGDLVSLNTGELFF.